The clone carrying this TCR beta chain appeared many times. Germline assignment: CDR1 MDHEN and CDR2 SYDVKM. V lost 1 base, J lost 1 base, and 7 bases lay in between. The CDR3 is made up of 14 amino acids. The data are from a study of molecular identifiers for immune sequencing clone quantification. On the study more broadly: Replicates split RNA from around 18,000 or 91,000 naive CD8 cells five ways, and the researchers sequenced four portions.

MiXCR, run by TCRdb on the PCR reads, gives a single entry per CDR3 protein. The sample has 460,000 or so distinct CDR3 sequences, about 26% seen once. The chain links TRBV28 to TRBJ1-1; D ambiguous. The sample consisted of naive CD8+ T cells from blood, with Jurkat cell RNA spiked in. Subset: FACS-sorted CD8+CD4-CCR7+CD45RA+ naive T cells. The clonotype originates from a human donor in good health. Some libraries in this study had Jurkat cell RNA spiked in. The CDR3 is CASSLFQENTEAFF. As DNA, the CDR3 is TGTGCCAGCAGTTTATTCCAGGAGAACACTGAAGCTTTCTTT.